The rows below give T cell receptor beta chains drawn from one sample of a study of blood T cell repertoires in COVID-19. This table comes from immunoSEQ multiplex PCR, and its TCRdb copy is limited to in-frame clones, with some not included. The table has 150,000 to 200,000 clones, around 80% seen once; the top ten hold approximately 9.9%. The specimen was PBMCs or T cells enriched from blood (not recorded which). These receptors all come from a man between 50 and 59 years old who had recovered from COVID-19. Both conserved end residues are part of each CDR3. D genes are given only for firm matches. Part of the rows lack a size; the others show once, few, many or a class for expanded clones.

v_gene: TRBV5-1
j_gene: TRBJ1-2
abundance: once
d_gene: TRBD1
CDR3nt: TGCGCCAGCAGCCAGGGACAGGGAATATCTGGCTACACCTTC
CDR3aa: CASSQGQGISGYTF

v_gene: TRBV10-2
j_gene: TRBJ2-5
abundance: once
d_gene: NA
CDR3nt: TGCGCCAGCAGCACGCAGGGAGAGACCCAGTACTTC
CDR3aa: CASSTQGETQYF

v_gene: TRBV7-3
j_gene: TRBJ2-3
abundance: NA
d_gene: NA
CDR3nt: TGTGCCAGCAGCTTGAGACGGGCAGATACGCAGTATTTT
CDR3aa: CASSLRRADTQYF

v_gene: TRBV6-5
j_gene: TRBJ1-6
abundance: NA
d_gene: NA
CDR3nt: TGTGCCAGCAGTTATAGTCTCGGGGTGGGAAATTCACCCCTCCACTTT
CDR3aa: CASSYSLGVGNSPLHF

v_gene: TRBV18
j_gene: TRBJ2-7
abundance: NA
d_gene: TRBD2
CDR3nt: TGTGCCAGCTCAGGGCTAGCGGGAGAAGGGTACGAGCAGTACTTC
CDR3aa: CASSGLAGEGYEQYF

v_gene: TRBV7-9
j_gene: TRBJ1-4
abundance: NA
d_gene: TRBD1
CDR3nt: TGTGCCAGCAGCTCGGACAGGGGGTCTAGGGAAAAACTGTTTTTT
CDR3aa: CASSSDRGSREKLFF

v_gene: TRBV18
j_gene: TRBJ1-5
abundance: NA
d_gene: NA
CDR3nt: TGTGCCAGCTCACGAACAGGGTCCAATCAGCCCCAGCATTTT
CDR3aa: CASSRTGSNQPQHF

v_gene: TRBV7-2
j_gene: TRBJ2-2
abundance: NA
d_gene: TRBD2
CDR3nt: TGTGCCAGCAGCTTTAGCCCGGGGGGGGGTGGCGGGGAGCTGTTTTTT
CDR3aa: CASSFSPGGGGGELFF

v_gene: TRBV12-3/TRBV12-4
j_gene: TRBJ1-4
abundance: NA
d_gene: NA
CDR3nt: TGTGCCAGCCGTCCGCGGGGGAATGAAAAACTGTTTTTT
CDR3aa: CASRPRGNEKLFF

v_gene: TRBV5-4
j_gene: TRBJ1-2
abundance: NA
d_gene: TRBD1
CDR3nt: TGTGCCAGCAATTTACAGGGGGCGAGGGGCTACACCTTC
CDR3aa: CASNLQGARGYTF

v_gene: TRBV3-1/TRBV3-2
j_gene: TRBJ1-4
abundance: NA
d_gene: TRBD1
CDR3nt: TGTGCCAGCAGCGACAGGGCTAATGAAAAACTGTTTTTT
CDR3aa: CASSDRANEKLFF

v_gene: TRBV3-1/TRBV3-2
j_gene: TRBJ1-6
abundance: NA
d_gene: NA
CDR3nt: TGTGCCAGCAGCCAAGACACGGGGAGGGTCCACTTT
CDR3aa: CASSQDTGRVHF

v_gene: TRBV3-1/TRBV3-2
j_gene: TRBJ1-3
abundance: once
d_gene: TRBD1
CDR3nt: TGTGCCAGCAGCCAGGAGGGAATAGGAGGGACAGATTTTTCTGGAAACACCATATATTTT
CDR3aa: CASSQEGIGGTDFSGNTIYF

v_gene: TRBV18
j_gene: TRBJ1-1
abundance: NA
d_gene: NA
CDR3nt: TGTGCCAGCTCACCAAGCAGGCAAATGAACACTGAAGCTTTCTTT
CDR3aa: CASSPSRQMNTEAFF

v_gene: TRBV18
j_gene: TRBJ2-1
abundance: NA
d_gene: NA
CDR3nt: TGTGCCAGCTCACCACCGGTCGGGAATGAGCAGTTCTTC
CDR3aa: CASSPPVGNEQFF

v_gene: TRBV10-3
j_gene: TRBJ2-7
abundance: few
d_gene: NA
CDR3nt: TGTGCCATCAGTAAGGCCGGACAAAACTACGAGCAGTACTTC
CDR3aa: CAISKAGQNYEQYF

v_gene: TRBV30
j_gene: TRBJ1-1
abundance: NA
d_gene: NA
CDR3nt: TGTGCCTGGATCACCACTGGGAACACTGAAGCTTTCTTT
CDR3aa: CAWITTGNTEAFF

v_gene: TRBV19
j_gene: TRBJ1-1
abundance: once
d_gene: NA
CDR3nt: TGTGCCAGTAATGGGGCCGAGTTCACTGAAGCTTTCTTT
CDR3aa: CASNGAEFTEAFF

v_gene: TRBV3-1/TRBV3-2
j_gene: TRBJ2-1
abundance: NA
d_gene: NA
CDR3nt: TGTGCCAGCAGCCAAGATCGTTGGGCTGATGAGCAGTTCTTC
CDR3aa: CASSQDRWADEQFF

v_gene: TRBV19
j_gene: TRBJ2-1
abundance: NA
d_gene: TRBD2
CDR3nt: TGTGCCAGTAGTCTAGCGGGAGTCTTCTACAATGAGCAGTTCTTC
CDR3aa: CASSLAGVFYNEQFF

v_gene: TRBV15
j_gene: TRBJ2-7
abundance: NA
d_gene: TRBD1
CDR3nt: TGTGCCACCAGCAGAGGGACAGGGGAGCTTTCCTACGAGCAGTACTTC
CDR3aa: CATSRGTGELSYEQYF

v_gene: TRBV7-3
j_gene: TRBJ1-1
abundance: NA
d_gene: NA
CDR3nt: TGTGCCAGCCGCCCGCTCGAGGACAGTAACACTGAAGCTTTCTTT
CDR3aa: CASRPLEDSNTEAFF

v_gene: TRBV5-1
j_gene: TRBJ2-7
abundance: NA
d_gene: TRBD1
CDR3nt: TGCGCCAGCAGCTGGGGACAGGGGAACGAGCAGTACTTC
CDR3aa: CASSWGQGNEQYF

v_gene: TRBV19
j_gene: TRBJ1-1
abundance: NA
d_gene: NA
CDR3nt: TGTGCCAGTAACCGACAGATGAACACTGAAGCTTTCTTT
CDR3aa: CASNRQMNTEAFF

v_gene: TRBV19
j_gene: TRBJ1-2
abundance: NA
d_gene: TRBD1
CDR3nt: TGTGCCAGTGCTCCAGGACAGGCCCAAGGCAATTATGGCTACACCTTC
CDR3aa: CASAPGQAQGNYGYTF

v_gene: TRBV4-1
j_gene: TRBJ2-1
abundance: few
d_gene: NA
CDR3nt: TGCGCCAGCAGCCAAGGACCGGGGACCTACAATGAGCAGTTCTTC
CDR3aa: CASSQGPGTYNEQFF

v_gene: TRBV5-4
j_gene: TRBJ2-1
abundance: few
d_gene: TRBD2
CDR3nt: TGTGCCAGCAGCATAGCGGGTCGGAGCTCCTACAATGAGCAGTTCTTC
CDR3aa: CASSIAGRSSYNEQFF

v_gene: TRBV24-1
j_gene: TRBJ2-1
abundance: NA
d_gene: TRBD2
CDR3nt: TGTGCCACCAGTGATTTTAGCGGGAGTGGGAACAATGAGCAGTTCTTC
CDR3aa: CATSDFSGSGNNEQFF

v_gene: TRBV15
j_gene: TRBJ2-2
abundance: NA
d_gene: NA
CDR3nt: TGTGCCACCAGCAGAGATCTCAAACAGGCCCCGAACACCGGGGAGCTGTTTTTT
CDR3aa: CATSRDLKQAPNTGELFF

v_gene: TRBV27
j_gene: TRBJ2-1
abundance: NA
d_gene: TRBD1
CDR3nt: TGTGCCAGCAGTTTCACAGGGGGTCATTATTATGAGCAGTTCTTC
CDR3aa: CASSFTGGHYYEQFF

v_gene: TRBV27
j_gene: TRBJ2-3
abundance: once
d_gene: NA
CDR3nt: TGTGCCAGCCGGAAGGGCGGGTACACAGATACGCAGTATTTT
CDR3aa: CASRKGGYTDTQYF